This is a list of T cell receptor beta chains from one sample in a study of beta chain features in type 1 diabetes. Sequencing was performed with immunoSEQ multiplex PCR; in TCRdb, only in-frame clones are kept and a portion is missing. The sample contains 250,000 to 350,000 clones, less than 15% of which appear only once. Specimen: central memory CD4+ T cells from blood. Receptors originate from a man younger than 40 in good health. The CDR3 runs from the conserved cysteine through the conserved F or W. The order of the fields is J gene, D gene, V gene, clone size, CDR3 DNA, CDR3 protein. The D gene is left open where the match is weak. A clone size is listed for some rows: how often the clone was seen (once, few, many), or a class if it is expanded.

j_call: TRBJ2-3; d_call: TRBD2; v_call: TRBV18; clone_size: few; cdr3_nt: TGTGCCAGCTCACCCCCTTCGCATCTCTTGGCGGGGGCAGATACGCAGTATTTT; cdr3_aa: CASSPPSHLLAGADTQYF
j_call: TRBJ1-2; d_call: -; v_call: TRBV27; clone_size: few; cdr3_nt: TGTGCCAGCAGTACTAGGGACACGTTCTATGGCTACACCTTC; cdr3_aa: CASSTRDTFYGYTF
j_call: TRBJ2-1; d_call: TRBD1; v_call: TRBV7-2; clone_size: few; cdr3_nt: TGTGCCAGCAGCTTAGCACAGGGGGCCTACAATGAGCAGTTCTTC; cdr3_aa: CASSLAQGAYNEQFF
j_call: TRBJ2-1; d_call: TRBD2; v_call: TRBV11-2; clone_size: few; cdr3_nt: TGTGCCAGCAGCTCCACCCTAGCGGGAGGAAGTGAGCAGTTCTTC; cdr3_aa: CASSSTLAGGSEQFF
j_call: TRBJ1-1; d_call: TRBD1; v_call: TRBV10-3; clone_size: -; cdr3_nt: TGTGCCATCAGTCCACAGGGGGATACTGAAGCTTTCTTT; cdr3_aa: CAISPQGDTEAFF
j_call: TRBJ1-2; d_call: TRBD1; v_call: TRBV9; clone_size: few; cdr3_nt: TGTGCCAGCAGCGTTAACAGGGGAGAGGGCTACACCTTC; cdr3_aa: CASSVNRGEGYTF
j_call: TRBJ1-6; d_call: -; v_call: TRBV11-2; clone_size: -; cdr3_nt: TGTGCCAGCAGCTTAGAGATGGGATTACCCCTCCACTTT; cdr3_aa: CASSLEMGLPLHF
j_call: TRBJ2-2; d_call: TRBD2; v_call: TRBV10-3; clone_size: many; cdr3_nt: TGTGCCATCAATGACGGACTAGCAGGGAACACCGGGGAGCTGTTTTTT; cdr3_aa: CAINDGLAGNTGELFF
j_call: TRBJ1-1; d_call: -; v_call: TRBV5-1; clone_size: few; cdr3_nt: TGCGCCAGCAGCTCGTATGACAGGGAAGCTTTCTTT; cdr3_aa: CASSSYDREAFF
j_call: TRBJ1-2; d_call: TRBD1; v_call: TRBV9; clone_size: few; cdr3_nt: TGTGCCAGCAGGGGAGAGACAGGGCGTCATGGCTACACCTTC; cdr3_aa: CASRGETGRHGYTF
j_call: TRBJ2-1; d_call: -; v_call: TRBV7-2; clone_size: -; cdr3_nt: TGTGCCAGCAGCAAATCTGAAGGGGAGCAGTTCTTC; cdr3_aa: CASSKSEGEQFF
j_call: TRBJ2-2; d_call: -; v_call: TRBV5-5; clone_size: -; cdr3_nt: TGTGCCAGCAGCGTAAACCCTCCCGGGGAGCTGTTTTTT; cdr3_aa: CASSVNPPGELFF
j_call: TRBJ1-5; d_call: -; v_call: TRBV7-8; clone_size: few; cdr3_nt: TGTGCCAGCAGCCCCTCCAGGGATCAGCCCCAGCATTTT; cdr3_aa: CASSPSRDQPQHF
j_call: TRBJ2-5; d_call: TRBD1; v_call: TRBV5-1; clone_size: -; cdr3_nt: TGCGCCAGCAGCAAAGGACAGGGGGGACTCGGGGCCAAAGAGACCCAGTACTTC; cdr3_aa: CASSKGQGGLGAKETQYF
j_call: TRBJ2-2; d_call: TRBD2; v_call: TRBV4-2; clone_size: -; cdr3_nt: TGTGCCAGCAGAGGGCTAGCGGGAGCGGGCGGGGAGCTGTTTTTT; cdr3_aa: CASRGLAGAGGELFF
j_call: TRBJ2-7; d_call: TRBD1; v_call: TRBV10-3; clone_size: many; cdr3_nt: TGTGCCATCAGTGAGTCGAAGGGGACAGGTAACTACGAGCAGTACTTC; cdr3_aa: CAISESKGTGNYEQYF
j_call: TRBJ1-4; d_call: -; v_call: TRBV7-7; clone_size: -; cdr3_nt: TGTGCCAGCAGCTCCAGGAGCAACCCAAATGAAAAACTGTTTTTT; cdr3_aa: CASSSRSNPNEKLFF
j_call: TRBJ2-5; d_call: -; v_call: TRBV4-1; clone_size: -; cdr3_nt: TGCGCCAGCAGCCAAGATCGTGGCAGGGGGAGGGAGACCCAGTACTTC; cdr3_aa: CASSQDRGRGRETQYF
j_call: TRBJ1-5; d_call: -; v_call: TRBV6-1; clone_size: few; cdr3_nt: TGTGCCAGCGCCGGGGGCAATCAGCCCCAGCATTTT; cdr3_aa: CASAGGNQPQHF
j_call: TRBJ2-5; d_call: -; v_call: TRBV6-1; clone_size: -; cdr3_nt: TGTGCCAGCAGGCGACAGGTGGGGAGGGAGACCCAGTACTTC; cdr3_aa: CASRRQVGRETQYF
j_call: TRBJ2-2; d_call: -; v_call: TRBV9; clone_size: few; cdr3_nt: TGTGCCAGCAGCCGGACCGTTACGAACACCGGGGAGCTGTTTTTT; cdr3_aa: CASSRTVTNTGELFF
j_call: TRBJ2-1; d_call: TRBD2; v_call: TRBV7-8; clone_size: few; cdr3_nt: TGTGCCAGCAGCTTAACACAAACGACTAGCAGGAATGAGCAGTTCTTC; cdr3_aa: CASSLTQTTSRNEQFF
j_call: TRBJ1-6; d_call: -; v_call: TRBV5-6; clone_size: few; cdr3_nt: TGTGCCAGCAGCTTGGTTAATGGTAATTCACCCCTCCACTTT; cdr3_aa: CASSLVNGNSPLHF
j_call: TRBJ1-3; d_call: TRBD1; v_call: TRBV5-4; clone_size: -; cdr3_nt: TGTGCCAGCAGCCGCTTGAATTCCGGACAGGGTGGACCTGGAAACACCATATATTTT; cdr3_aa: CASSRLNSGQGGPGNTIYF
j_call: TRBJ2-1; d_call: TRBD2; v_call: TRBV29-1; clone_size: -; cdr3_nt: TGCAGCGTTGAAGATGATAGCGGGGGACTCAATGAGCAGTTCTTC; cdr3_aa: CSVEDDSGGLNEQFF
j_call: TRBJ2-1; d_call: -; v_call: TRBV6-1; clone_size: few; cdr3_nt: TGTGCCAGCACTCAGGGGGGGGCCGATGAGCAGTTCTTC; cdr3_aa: CASTQGGADEQFF
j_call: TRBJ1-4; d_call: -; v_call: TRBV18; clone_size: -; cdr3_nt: TGTGCCAGCTCACCATTGAGGGGCGAAAAACTGTTTTTT; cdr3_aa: CASSPLRGEKLFF
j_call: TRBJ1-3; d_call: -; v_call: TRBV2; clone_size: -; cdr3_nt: TGTGCCAGCAGTGAAAGTCGGGTATCTGGAAACACCATATATTTT; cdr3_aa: CASSESRVSGNTIYF
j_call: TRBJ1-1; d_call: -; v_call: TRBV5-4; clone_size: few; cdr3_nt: TGCGCCAGCAGCCAAGGAATGAACACTGAAGCTTTCTTT; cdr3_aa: CASSQGMNTEAFF
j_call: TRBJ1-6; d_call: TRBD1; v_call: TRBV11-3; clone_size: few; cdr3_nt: TGTGCCAGCAGCTTGGGGACAGGGCACAATTCACCCCTCCACTTT; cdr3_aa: CASSLGTGHNSPLHF
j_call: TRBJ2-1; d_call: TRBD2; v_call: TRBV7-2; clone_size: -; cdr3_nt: TGTGCCAGCAGCATAAGGACTAGCGGGAGTGTCTACAATGAGCAGTTCTTC; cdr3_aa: CASSIRTSGSVYNEQFF
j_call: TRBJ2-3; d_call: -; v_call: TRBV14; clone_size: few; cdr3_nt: TGTGCCAGCAGCCAGGGACTTACAGGCACAGATACGCAGTATTTT; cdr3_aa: CASSQGLTGTDTQYF
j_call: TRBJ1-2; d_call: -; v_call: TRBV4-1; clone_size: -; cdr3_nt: TGCGCCAGCAGCCAATGGAATTTGGGCCGGAGGGGCTTCCCGACTGGCTACACCTTC; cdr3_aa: CASSQWNLGRRGFPTGYTF
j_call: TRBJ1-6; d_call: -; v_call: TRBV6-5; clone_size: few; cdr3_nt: TGTGCCAGCAACCTCGGGACAAGTAATTCACCCCTCCACTTT; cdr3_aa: CASNLGTSNSPLHF
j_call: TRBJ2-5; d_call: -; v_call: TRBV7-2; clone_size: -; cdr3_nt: TGTGCCAGCAGCGGCTTCGGGGCGGGGGCCCGAGGAGAGACCCAGTACTTC; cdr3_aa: CASSGFGAGARGETQYF
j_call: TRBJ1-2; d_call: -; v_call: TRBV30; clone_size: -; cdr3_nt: TGTGCCTGGAGTGGTCAAGGGGGGGAGAACTATGGCTACACCTTC; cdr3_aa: CAWSGQGGENYGYTF
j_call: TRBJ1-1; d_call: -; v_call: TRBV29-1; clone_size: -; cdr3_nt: TGCAGCGTTGTTGTCCCAGGGTCGAGAGCTTTCTTT; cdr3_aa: CSVVVPGSRAFF